This T cell receptor (beta chain) was observed in a study of blood T cell repertoires in COVID-19. In the study overall: In each case, the material was cDNA or gDNA derived from T cells, B-cell-depleted T cells, or PBMCs.

The CDR3 spans 15 residues. The V end lost 4 bases, the J end lost 6 bases, and 15 bases lay between the germline ends. Looked up from germline, CDR1 is SNHLY and CDR2 is FYNNEI. The method was immunoSEQ multiplex PCR; TCRdb's version includes in-frame clones alone and lacks a portion of them. The repertoire holds some 250,000 clones, with around 87% as singletons. The clonotype originates from a woman in her twenties or thirties who had recovered from COVID-19. The source material was peripheral blood. This chain connects TRBV2 to TRBJ1-4; D is unclear. DNA for the CDR3: TGTGCCAGCAGTGTTTCGGGAGGACGGGATGAAAAACTGTTTTTT. It translates to CASSVSGGRDEKLFF.